Presented here are 23 T cell receptor beta chains from one specimen sequenced in a study of blood T cells in healthy people across ages. Primed by a sample-barcoded 5' primer and a J-beta primer mix, a second PCR proceeded for about 6 to 11 cycles. MiXCR, run by TCRdb on the 5' RACE reads, gives a single entry per CDR3 protein. The top ten hold more than 6% of the sample, which has 1.5 million to 2 million distinct CDR3 sequences, roughly 27% seen once. Sequencing was performed on blood. These receptors were taken from a woman aged 25 to 45 in good health.

This clonotype was seen repeatedly, ten times or more. The J gene is TRBJ2-3, the V gene TRBV29-1, with D tentatively TRBD1 or TRBD2 (5 bases each). This CDR3 has 14 amino acids. Germline CDR1 SQVTM, CDR2 ANQGSEA. Trimming took 0 bases from V and 6 from J, leaving 13 bases between them. The CDR3 here is CSVEDFGARDTQYF. The CDR3 region has the DNA TGCAGCGTTGAAGATTTCGGGGCTCGGGATACGCAGTATTTT.

The rearrangement links TRBV7-2 to TRBJ2-3; D possibly corresponds to TRBD1 (5 bases). Trimming stripped 1 base from V and 0 bases from J, with 14 bases between. This CDR3 is built from 17 residues. Germline lookup yields CDR1 SGHTA and CDR2 FQGNSA. The CDR3 DNA reads as TGTGCCAGCAGCTTAGGGGCCCCCCGGACAAGCACAGATACGCAGTATTTT. Translating gives CASSLGAPRTSTDTQYF.

V usage is TRBV10-2 and J usage is TRBJ1-2, with 7 nucleotides matching TRBD1. V lost 9 bases to trimming and J lost 0 bases; unmatched junction nucleotides: 7. The CDR3 runs 14 residues. Germline CDR1 is WSHSY and CDR2 is SAAADI. This CDR3 reads CASLMTGTNYGYTF. CDR3 bases: TGCGCCAGTCTAATGACAGGGACTAACTATGGCTACACCTTC.

This clonotype was recorded many times. The genes are TRBV29-1 and TRBJ1-2; D ambiguous. Trimming left V 1 base short and J 4 bases short, with 4 bases between. The CDR3 contains 11 residues. The germline gives CDR1 SQVTM, CDR2 ANQGSEA. The CDR3 here is CSVEAAYGYTF. In DNA form, the CDR3 reads TGCAGCGTTGAAGCCGCCTATGGCTACACCTTC.

In this sample, this clonotype turned up a few times. The gene calls are TRBV4-3 and TRBJ1-2, with a tentative D call TRBD1 (6 bases). The CDR3 contains 16 residues. Germline-derived CDR1 and CDR2 are LGHNA and YSLEER. Trimming took 0 bases from V and 4 from J, leaving 15 bases between them. CDR3 in DNA: TGCGCCAGCAGCCAAGATGAGCGGACAGTTCCCTATGGCTACACCTTC. It yields the protein CASSQDERTVPYGYTF.

The chain uses TRBV20-1 and TRBJ2-3; D not certain. Germline values: CDR1 DFQATT, CDR2 SNEGSKA (reference sequence). Trimming stripped 3 bases from V and 4 bases from J, with 17 bases between. The CDR3 consists of 15 residues. CDR3 nucleotide sequence: TGCAGTGCTAGCCGCCTGGGCGGCTTGTCAGATACGCAGTATTTT. Residues: CSASRLGGLSDTQYF.

In the case of this clonotype: With a much larger clone just one base away, this may be a read error. The chain carries TRBV11-2 and TRBJ2-1, with TRBD2 as a possible D gene (5 bases). Trimming left V 0 bases short and J 13 bases short, with 19 bases between. The CDR3 length is 15 residues. Germline values: CDR1 SGHAT, CDR2 FQNNGV. CDR3 loop: CASSLDNVMGETQFF. The CDR3 nucleotides are TGTGCCAGCAGCTTAGATAACGTAATGGGAGAGACCCAGTTCTTC.

This clonotype was observed a handful of times. This sequence joins TRBV3-1 and TRBJ2-1, with D maybe TRBD2 (6 bases). The germline V gene encodes CDR1 LGHDT and CDR2 YNNKEL (reference sequence). Trimming removed 2 bases at V and 6 bases at J, with 11 bases between. The CDR3 is made up of 14 amino acids. In DNA, the CDR3 is TGTGCCAGCAGCCAATTTAGCGGAGCCAATGAGCAGTTCTTC. Its protein product is CASSQFSGANEQFF.

The V and J genes are TRBV20-1 and TRBJ1-1, with a weak D call TRBD1 (5 bases). Germline CDR1 reads DFQATT; CDR2 reads SNEGSKA (reference sequence). V dropped 0 bases and J dropped 7 bases, with 12 bases sitting between them. The CDR3 is 13 residues long. The CDR3 protein is CSARDGHAIEAFF. CDR3 nucleotide sequence: TGCAGTGCTAGAGATGGACATGCTATTGAAGCTTTCTTT.

This clonotype was found a few times. The rearrangement joins TRBV5-1 to TRBJ2-5; D uncertain. Germline V gene data show CDR1 as SGHRS and CDR2 as YFSETQ. CDR3 size: 14 residues. The V and J ends lost 2 bases and 11 bases respectively, with 19 bases between them. The CDR3 protein is CASSFPPGRNEQYF. In DNA form, the CDR3 reads TGCGCCAGCAGCTTTCCCCCAGGAAGGAATGAGCAGTACTTC.

This clonotype was observed at least ten times. The V and J genes are TRBV20-1 and TRBJ2-7; 8 positions match TRBD1. Looked up from germline, CDR1 is DFQATT and CDR2 is SNEGSKA (reference sequence). CDR3 length: 13 residues. V gave up 6 bases and J gave up 5 bases; unmatched junction bases: 9. DNA of the CDR3: TGCAGTGCCCCCGTCGGACAGGGCCACGAGCAGTACTTC. Amino acid sequence: CSAPVGQGHEQYF.

The chain couples TRBV6-5 to TRBJ2-7, with 8 nucleotides matching TRBD2. Germline CDR1 reads MNHEY; CDR2 reads SVGAGI. The length of the CDR3 is 13 residues. V trimming: 5 bases; J trimming: 6 bases; junction bases outside the gene matches: 6. CDR3 loop: CASSQRERGEQYF. CDR3 sequence (DNA): TGTGCCAGCAGTCAGCGGGAGCGGGGCGAGCAGTACTTC.

The sample holds many counts of this clonotype. This chain connects TRBV20-1 to TRBJ2-7; D is unclear. Trimming took off 2 bases at V and 4 bases at J, with 12 bases between the two ends. The CDR3 loop spans 13 amino acids. From germline, CDR1 is DFQATT and CDR2 SNEGSKA (reference sequence). The CDR3 DNA reads TGCAGTGCTAGAAAGGTAGTAGGGTACGAGCAGTACTTC. Its protein is CSARKVVGYEQYF.

The chain uses TRBV10-3 and TRBJ2-1; 13 nucleotides line up with TRBD2. J lost 8 bases, V lost 6 bases, and 1 base had no gene match. From germline, CDR1 is ENHRY and CDR2 SYGVKD. The CDR3 loop spans 13 amino acids. The CDR3 loop is CAIRGTSGDEQFF. In nucleotides, the CDR3 is TGTGCCATCAGGGGGACTAGCGGGGATGAGCAGTTCTTC.

The gene calls are TRBV5-1 and TRBJ2-5, with 10 nucleotides matching TRBD2. The CDR3 has 16 amino acids. Germline CDR1 reads SGHRS; CDR2 reads YFSETQ. V was pared by 2 bases and J by 2 bases, with 6 bases of the junction left unmatched. The CDR3, as DNA: TGCGCCAGCAGCTTTGGACTAGCGGTGGGTCAAGAGACCCAGTACTTC. This translates into CASSFGLAVGQETQYF.

The chain recombines TRBV4-3 with TRBJ2-1; the match to TRBD2 covers 7 bases. The end of the DNA is better explained by TRBJ2-7, so the J call may be wrong. Germline V CDR1 and CDR2: LGHNA, YSLEER. The CDR3 extends over 16 amino acids. CDR3 sequence reads: CASSQASGSSYNEQYF. CDR3 DNA sequence: TGCGCCAGCAGCCAAGCTAGCGGAAGCTCCTACAATGAGCAGTACTTC.

This clonotype appeared a few times. The chain uses TRBV7-3 and TRBJ2-2, with D perhaps TRBD2 (5 bases). Germline lookup yields CDR1 SGHTA and CDR2 FQGTGA. The V and J ends lost 1 base and 8 bases respectively, with 14 bases between them. The CDR3 sequence is 15 residues long. The DNA of the CDR3 is TGTGCCAGCAGCTTAAATCAGAGGGTTTCGGGGGAGCTGTTTTTT. Its protein is CASSLNQRVSGELFF.

In the case of this clonotype: This may stem from a read error, because a much larger clone lies one nucleotide away. V usage is TRBV29-1 and J usage is TRBJ2-1, with D perhaps TRBD2 (5 bases). This CDR3 spans 13 amino acids. The V end was cut by 4 bases, the J end by 10 bases, with 17 bases between. Germline V CDR1 and CDR2: SQVTM, ANQGSEA. CDR3 in DNA: TGCAGCGTTGCGTTTGGTAGCGAAGGCGAGCAGTTCTTC. Protein sequence: CSVAFGSEGEQFF.

Comment on this clonotype: This may stem from a read error, because a much larger clone lies one nucleotide away. The conserved closing phenylalanine or tryptophan is absent in this CDR3, likely reflecting a read error. V gene TRBV20-1 combines with J gene TRBJ2-5; D might be TRBD1 (6 bases). The closer fit of TRBJ2-7 to the DNA end suggests the J call may be wrong. Germline CDR1 reads DFQATT; CDR2 reads SNEGSKA (reference sequence). The CDR3 runs to 13 residues. CDR3 nucleotide sequence: TGCAGTGCTAACTACAGGGATTCCTACGAGCAGTACTTA. It is translated as CSANYRDSYEQYL.

This clonotype turned up a few times. The chain couples TRBV28 to TRBJ2-1, with TRBD1 matching 9 bases. Germline V gives CDR1 MDHEN, CDR2 SYDVKM. The trim removed 0 bases at V and 7 bases at J, leaving 4 bases unmatched. The CDR3 has 15 amino acids. CDR3 region: CASSLWGQGENEQFF. As DNA, the CDR3 is TGTGCCAGCAGTTTATGGGGACAGGGTGAAAATGAGCAGTTCTTC.

There are a few counts of this clonotype. Here the CDR3 reads CASSLYPLETQYF. CDR3 bases: TGTGCCAGCAGTTTATACCCCCTAGAGACCCAGTACTTC. The V and J genes are TRBV27 and TRBJ2-5; D is ambiguous. Per the germline V gene, CDR1 is MNHEY and CDR2 is SMNVEV (reference sequence). The CDR3 contains 13 residues. Trimming removed 1 base at V and 4 bases at J, with 7 bases between.

This clonotype has at least ten counts. This chain uses TRBV7-2 with TRBJ2-7, with D possibly being TRBD1 or TRBD2 (5 bases each). V dropped 5 bases and J dropped 2 bases, with 16 bases sitting between them. The CDR3 covers 15 residues. Germline lookup yields CDR1 SGHTA and CDR2 FQGNSA. In nucleotides, the CDR3 is TGTGCCAGCAGCCAGCAGGGACGGACGACCTACGAGCAGTACTTC. Protein: CASSQQGRTTYEQYF.

Ten or more counts support this clonotype. This chain connects TRBV6-5 to TRBJ2-1, with a weak D call TRBD1 (8 bases). This CDR3 region has 18 residues. CDR1 MNHEY and CDR2 SVGAGI come from the germline V gene. V was shortened by 1 base and J by 2 bases, with 18 bases between the two germline ends. The CDR3 DNA follows: TGTGCCAGCAGTTACTTGAACCCACAGGGGGGGGCCTACAATGAGCAGTTCTTC. It codes for CASSYLNPQGGAYNEQFF.